The present TCR beta chain was sequenced within a study of T and B cells in COVID-19 patients. Background on the study: Blood was sampled from COVID-19 patients who were either actively infected or recovered. Recovered patients mostly had mild to moderate COVID-19 managed as outpatients. Study-level points and caveats: At recovery TRB diversity and richness exceeded healthy donors, after highly clonal active COVID-19 repertoires. In COVID-19 patients, T cell receptor beta variable and joining gene use was reportedly strongly skewed.

Remarks on this clonotype: Its target is unknown.

BIOMED2 TRB-A/B primer pools were used in multiplex TRB PCR. TCRdb independently ran MiXCR on the multiplex PCR reads; one entry per CDR3 protein. The table includes approximately 8,000 distinct CDR3 sequences, approximately 26% detected once. V dropped 6 bases and J dropped 0; count of bases not matched to a gene: 8. Germline V gene data show CDR1 as MNHEY and CDR2 as SVGEGT. The CDR3 has 17 residues. TRB was amplified from about 250-500 ng of blood genomic DNA. The sequence derives from a human donor with active COVID-19. The gene calls are TRBV6-2 or TRBV6-3 and TRBJ2-1; 10 positions agree with TRBD2. The sample comprised blood. The CDR3 sequence: CASRATSGASSYNEQFF. The DNA for the CDR3 is TGTGCCAGCAGGGCCACTAGCGGGGCAAGCTCCTACAATGAGCAGTTCTTC.